This entry concerns a single T cell receptor (beta chain). What it binds is not known. This entry is derived from a study of T cell repertoires in cytomegalovirus infection. Study background: Peptides in the study included HLA-C-restricted and HLA-B-restricted CMV epitopes.

The CDR3 extends over 14 amino acids. The J segment lost 8 bases and the V segment lost 6 bases, leaving 12 bases of the junction unmatched. CDR1 and CDR2 (germline): MDHEN, SYDVKM. Study outcomes and limitations: HLA-C-restricted, CMV-specific TCR beta clonotypes were dominant ex vivo.

From the reads, TCRdb called clonotypes with MiXCR, one entry per CDR3 protein. The sample has 550,000 to 700,000 distinct CDR3 sequences; roughly 42% are singletons. Sequencing was performed on cultured PBMCs, taken from culture after CMV antigen stimulation. The clonotype originates from a human donor in good health (CMV status not recorded). Some clones in this sample may be carry-over from other donors' samples. The J gene is TRBJ1-2, the V gene TRBV28; 7 nucleotides align to TRBD1. The CDR3 loop is CASSLQGRRNGYTF. The DNA for the CDR3 is TGTGCCAGCAGCTTACAGGGGCGCCGGAACGGCTACACCTTC.